The sequence of this T cell receptor (beta chain) was determined in a study of blood T cell repertoires in COVID-19 (TCRdb year 2020). About the study as a whole: Collaborator samples came from the United States, Italy and Spain and covered acute and convalescent phases of COVID-19. A de-identified subject ID, COVID-19 status, age in years and sex were almost always included in the sample metadata. Subjects who had been exposed to COVID-19, were actively infected with it, or had recovered from it provided the deeply sampled blood TCRbeta repertoires that made up the dataset. The material from the prospective study consisted of cDNA or gDNA derived from T cells, B-cell-depleted T cells, or PBMCs. Where HLA class I and class II types were available, the types were taken from metadata supplied by the sample provider, not from assay-based typing. Samples were obtained from the ongoing ImmuneRACE study (first 160 participants) and from 1,254 subjects provided by 6 global collaborators. The repertoires were released in a freely available public database meant as a resource for research on the immune response to SARS-CoV-2. What the authors observed across the whole study: The amount of clinical and demographic metadata varied by source and participant and was provided uncurated.

Trimming costs V 2 bases and J 3 bases, and their ends lie 14 bases apart. The germline V gene supplies CDR1 MNHEY and CDR2 SVGAGI. The CDR3 runs 15 residues from the cysteine to the phenylalanine. The read is trimmed to its CDR3 DNA, 45 bases read in frame from base 1. Points on this clone: Its binding antigen is unknown. Base qualities are not recorded, but no much larger clone differs from it by a single base.

Collaborating institutions collected whole blood in K2EDTA tubes following their own protocols. Collaborator samples were shipped for TCRbeta analysis as frozen whole blood, isolated PBMCs, or DNA extracted from either sample type. The immunoSEQ Assay, a bias-controlled multiplex PCR, was used to amplify TCRbeta CDR3 regions from genomic DNA. Under the source paper's analysis protocol: The number of nucleated cells in each sample was estimated from the amplification of reference gene primers within the assay. Sequence reads were collapsed and filtered to measure the absolute abundance of every unique TCRbeta CDR3 rearrangement. For each sample, productive Simpson clonality was calculated as the square root of Simpson's diversity index across productive rearrangements. TCRdb's version of the immuneACCESS table is confined to in-frame rearrangements and falls short of the full clone set. An unresolved V gene accounts for under half of the shortfall where checked; the remainder is of unknown origin. Clonal size and the V and J genes are those of that table, whereas D and trimming came from the DNA. The sample records roughly 380,000 clones, roughly 85% of which are singletons. The biggest ten clones account for 3% to 4.5% of the sample.

This TCR derives from a woman under 30 with acute or convalescent COVID-19. The specimen sequenced was peripheral blood. The sequence links TRBV6-5 to TRBJ2-7, and possibly TRBD2, on 6 matching bases. The CDR3 amino acid sequence is: CASSYGGGGYYEQYF. The DNA sequence follows: TGTGCCAGCAGTTACGGGGGAGGCGGGTACTACGAGCAGTACTTC.